In this sample, the clone carrying this T cell receptor (beta chain) turned up many times. What it binds is unknown. This entry is derived from a study of molecular identifiers for immune sequencing clone quantification. Whole-study results and caveats: Because of identical TCR molecules sharing a barcode, sizes of highly expanded clones could be underestimated. Under 1% of molecules in naive cells, but over 99% of effector molecules, belonged to clones above 20 RNA copies.

When naive CD8 T cells were sorted, they were gated as CD8+CD4-CCR7+CD45RA+. The length of the CDR3 is 17 residues. CDR1 is MNHEY, CDR2 SMNVEV, per germline (reference sequence). J lost 12 bases, V lost 6 bases, and 19 bases had no gene match. MiXCR was run by TCRdb on the PCR reads, yielding one entry per CDR3 protein. The sample yields about 65,000 distinct CDR3 sequences, 15% to 20% seen once. The sequenced sample consisted of naive CD8+ T cells from blood, with Jurkat cell RNA spiked in. Subset denoted: FACS-sorted CD8+CD4-CCR7+CD45RA+ naive T cells. This receptor was identified in a human donor in good health. Some libraries in this study had Jurkat cell RNA spiked in. The rearrangement links TRBV27 to TRBJ2-1; 11 bases fit TRBD2. CDR3 protein: CASSTRYSGRGAKGQFF. In DNA, the CDR3 is TGTGCCAGCAGCACCCGGTATAGCGGGAGGGGGGCCAAAGGGCAGTTCTTC.